This T cell receptor (beta chain) is from a study of blood T cell repertoires in COVID-19. Study summary: T cells, B-cell-depleted T cells, or PBMCs provided the cDNA or gDNA that served as material.

This clone was counted only a few times. This CDR3 contains 13 residues. The V gene lost 1 base and the J gene lost 8 bases, with 8 bases spanning the gap. Under the authors' procedure: Estimated nucleated cell counts came from reference gene primer amplification. Produced via immunoSEQ multiplex PCR; TCRdb's table is partial and in-frame only. The V and J calls and the clone size are those of that table, but D and trimming were determined from the DNA. The sample lists 95,000 to 150,000 clones, roughly 88% occurring once. The sequence came from a man between 35 and 55 years old with acute or convalescent COVID-19. The chain joins TRBV12-3 or TRBV12-4 to TRBJ2-2, with D uncertain. Sequencing was carried out using peripheral blood. The CDR3 coding sequence is TGTGCCAGCAGTTTAGTTATAGTTGGGGAGCTGTTTTTT. Protein sequence: CASSLVIVGELFF.